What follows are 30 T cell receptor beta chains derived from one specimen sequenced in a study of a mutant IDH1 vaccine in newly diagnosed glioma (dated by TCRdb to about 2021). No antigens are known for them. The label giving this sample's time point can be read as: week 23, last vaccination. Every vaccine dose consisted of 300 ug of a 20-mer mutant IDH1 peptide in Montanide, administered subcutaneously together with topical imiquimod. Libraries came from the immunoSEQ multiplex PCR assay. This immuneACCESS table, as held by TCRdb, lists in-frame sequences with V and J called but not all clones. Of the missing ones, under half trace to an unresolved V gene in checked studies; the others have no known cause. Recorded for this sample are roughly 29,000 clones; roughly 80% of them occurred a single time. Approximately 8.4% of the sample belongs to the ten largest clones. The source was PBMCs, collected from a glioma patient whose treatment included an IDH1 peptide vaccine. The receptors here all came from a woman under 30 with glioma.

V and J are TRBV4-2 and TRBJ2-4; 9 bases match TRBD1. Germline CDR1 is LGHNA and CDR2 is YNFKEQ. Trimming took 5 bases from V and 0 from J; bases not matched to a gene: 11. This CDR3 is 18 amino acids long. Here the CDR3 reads CASSRLLTGGRAKNIQYF. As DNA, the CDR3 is TGTGCCAGCAGCAGGTTACTGACAGGGGGAAGAGCCAAAAACATTCAGTACTTC.

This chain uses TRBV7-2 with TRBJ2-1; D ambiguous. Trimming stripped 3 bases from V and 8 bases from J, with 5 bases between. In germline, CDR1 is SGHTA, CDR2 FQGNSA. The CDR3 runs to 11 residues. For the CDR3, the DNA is TGTGCCAGCAGCTTGCTCGATGAGCAGTTCTTC. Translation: CASSLLDEQFF.

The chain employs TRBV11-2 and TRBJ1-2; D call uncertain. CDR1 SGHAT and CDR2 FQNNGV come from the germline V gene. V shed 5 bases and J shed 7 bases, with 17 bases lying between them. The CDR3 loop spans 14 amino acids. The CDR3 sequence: CASSGKGISVGYTF. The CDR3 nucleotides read TGTGCCAGCAGCGGAAAAGGGATATCGGTTGGCTACACCTTC.

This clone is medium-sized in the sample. The CDR3 DNA sequence: TGTGCCAGCAGCATCCCCTGGGACTACACAGATACGCAGTATTTT. Protein product: CASSIPWDYTDTQYF. The chain links TRBV5-5 to TRBJ2-3, with 7 nucleotides matching TRBD2. V dropped 4 bases and J dropped 2; count of bases not matched to a gene: 7. Germline-derived CDR1 and CDR2 are SGHKS and YYEKEE (reference sequence). The CDR3 contains 15 residues. Based on the CDR3 plus reference TRBV5-5 and TRBJ2-3, the full variable domain is DAGVTQSPTHLIKTRGQQVTLRCSPISGHKSVSWYQQVLGQGPQFIFQYYEKEERGRGNFPDRFSARQFPNYSSELNVNALLLGDSALYLCASSIPWDYTDTQYFGPGTRLTVL.

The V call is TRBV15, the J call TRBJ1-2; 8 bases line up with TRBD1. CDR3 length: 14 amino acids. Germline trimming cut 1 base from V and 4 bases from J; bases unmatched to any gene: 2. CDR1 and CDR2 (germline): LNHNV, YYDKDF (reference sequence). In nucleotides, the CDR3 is TGTGCCACCAGCAGAGGCGGACAGGGCTATGGCTACACCTTC. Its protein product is CATSRGGQGYGYTF.

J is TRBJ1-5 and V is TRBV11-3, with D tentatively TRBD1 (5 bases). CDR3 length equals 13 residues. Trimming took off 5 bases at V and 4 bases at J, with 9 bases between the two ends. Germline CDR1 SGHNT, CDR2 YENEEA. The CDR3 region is CASSEQENQPQHF. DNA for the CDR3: TGTGCCAGCAGCGAACAGGAAAATCAGCCCCAGCATTTT.

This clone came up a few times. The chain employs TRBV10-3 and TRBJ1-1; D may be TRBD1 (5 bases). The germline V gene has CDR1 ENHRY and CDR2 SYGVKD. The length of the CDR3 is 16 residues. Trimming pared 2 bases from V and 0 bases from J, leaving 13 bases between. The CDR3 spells CAISEDYRSMNTEAFF. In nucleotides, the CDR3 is TGTGCCATCAGTGAGGACTACAGGTCCATGAACACTGAAGCTTTCTTT.

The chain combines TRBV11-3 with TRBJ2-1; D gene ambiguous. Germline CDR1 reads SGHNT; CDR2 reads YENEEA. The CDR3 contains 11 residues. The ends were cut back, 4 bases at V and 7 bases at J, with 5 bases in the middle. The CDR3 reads CASSYRNEQFF. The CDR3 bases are TGTGCCAGCAGCTACCGGAATGAGCAGTTCTTC. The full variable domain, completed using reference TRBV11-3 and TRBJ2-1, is EAGVVQSPRYKIIEKKQPVAFWCNPISGHNTLYWYLQNLGQGPELLIRYENEEAVDDSQLPKDRFSAERLKGVDSTLKIQPAELGDSAVYLCASSYRNEQFFGPGTRLTVL.

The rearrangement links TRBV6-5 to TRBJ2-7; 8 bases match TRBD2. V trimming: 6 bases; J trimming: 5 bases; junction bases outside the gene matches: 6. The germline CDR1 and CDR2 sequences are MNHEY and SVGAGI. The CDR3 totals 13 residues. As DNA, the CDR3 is TGTGCCAGCAGCCCCGGGGGGGTCCACGAGCAGTACTTC. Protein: CASSPGGVHEQYF.

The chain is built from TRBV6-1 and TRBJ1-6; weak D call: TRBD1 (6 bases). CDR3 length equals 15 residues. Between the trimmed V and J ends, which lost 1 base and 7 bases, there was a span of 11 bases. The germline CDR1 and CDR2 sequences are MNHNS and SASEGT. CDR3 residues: CASSEETGTNSPLHF. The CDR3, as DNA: TGTGCCAGCAGTGAAGAAACAGGGACGAATTCACCCCTCCACTTT.

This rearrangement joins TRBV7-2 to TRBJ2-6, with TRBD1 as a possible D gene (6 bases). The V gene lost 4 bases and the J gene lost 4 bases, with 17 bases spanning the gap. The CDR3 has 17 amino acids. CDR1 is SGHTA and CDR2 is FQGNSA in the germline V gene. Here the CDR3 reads CASSYPGGAIGANVLTF. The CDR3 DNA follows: TGTGCCAGCAGCTACCCTGGGGGCGCGATAGGGGCCAACGTCCTGACTTTC.

CDR3 nucleotides: TGCGCCAGCAGCACCCCGGACAGGGGAAATTACAATGAGCAGTTCTTC. Encoded protein: CASSTPDRGNYNEQFF. The chain is built from TRBV4-1 and TRBJ2-1; TRBD1 matches at 9 bases. This CDR3 is 16 amino acids long. V lost 5 bases and J lost 4; bases outside the gene matches: 9. The germline gives CDR1 MGHRA, CDR2 YSYEKL.

CDR3 nucleotides: TGCAGCGTTGATTGGGGTGAGGGGGGAAACATTCAGTACTTC. It yields the protein CSVDWGEGGNIQYF. J is TRBJ2-4 and V is TRBV29-1; D tentatively reads TRBD1 or TRBD2 (6 bases each). The CDR3 is 14 residues long. V was shortened by 3 bases and J by 6 bases, with 15 bases between the two germline ends. Germline V CDR1 and CDR2: SQVTM, ANQGSEA.

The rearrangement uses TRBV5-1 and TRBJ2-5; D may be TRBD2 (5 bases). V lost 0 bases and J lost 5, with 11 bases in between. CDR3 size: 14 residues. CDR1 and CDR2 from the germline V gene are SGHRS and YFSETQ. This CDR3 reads CASSLEPRGETQYF. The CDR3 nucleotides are TGCGCCAGCAGCTTGGAACCGCGAGGGGAGACCCAGTACTTC.

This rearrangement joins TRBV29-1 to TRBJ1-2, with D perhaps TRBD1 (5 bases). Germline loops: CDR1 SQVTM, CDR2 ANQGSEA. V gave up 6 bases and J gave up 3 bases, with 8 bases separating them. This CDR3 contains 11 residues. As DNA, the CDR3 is TGCAGCGTGGGGGTTGACTATGGCTACACCTTC. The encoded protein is CSVGVDYGYTF.

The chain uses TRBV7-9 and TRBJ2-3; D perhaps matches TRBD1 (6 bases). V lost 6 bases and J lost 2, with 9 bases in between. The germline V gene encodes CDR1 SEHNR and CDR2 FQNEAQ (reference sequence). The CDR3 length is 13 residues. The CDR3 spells CASRRTVTDTQYF. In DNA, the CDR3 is TGTGCCAGCAGGCGGACAGTCACAGATACGCAGTATTTT.

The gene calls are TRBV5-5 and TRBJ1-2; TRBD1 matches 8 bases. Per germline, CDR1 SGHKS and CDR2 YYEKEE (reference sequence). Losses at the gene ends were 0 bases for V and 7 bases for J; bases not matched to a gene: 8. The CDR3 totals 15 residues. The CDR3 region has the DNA TGTGCCAGCAGCTTGGCAGCGGGACAGGAGGTTGGCTACACCTTC. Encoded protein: CASSLAAGQEVGYTF.

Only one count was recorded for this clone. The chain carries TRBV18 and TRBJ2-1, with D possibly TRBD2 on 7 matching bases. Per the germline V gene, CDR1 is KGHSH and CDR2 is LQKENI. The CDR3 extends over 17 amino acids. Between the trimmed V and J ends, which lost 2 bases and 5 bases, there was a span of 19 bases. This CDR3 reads CASSPARGGGYNNEQFF. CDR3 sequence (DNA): TGTGCCAGCTCACCAGCCCGAGGGGGAGGGTACAACAATGAGCAGTTCTTC. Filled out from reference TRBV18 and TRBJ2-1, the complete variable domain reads NAGVMQNPRHLVRRRGQEARLRCSPMKGHSHVYWYRQLPEEGLKFMVYLQKENIIDESGMPKERFSAEFPKEGPSILRIQQVVRGDSAAYFCASSPARGGGYNNEQFFGPGTRLTVL.

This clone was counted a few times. CDR3 in amino acids: CASSPERDRGSGANVLTF. The CDR3 DNA sequence: TGCGCCAGCAGCCCTGAAAGGGACAGGGGGTCTGGGGCCAACGTCCTGACTTTC. The chain couples TRBV5-1 to TRBJ2-6; 11 bases line up with TRBD1. The V gene's germline CDR1 is SGHRS and CDR2 YFSETQ. This CDR3 is built from 18 residues. Germline trimming cut 4 bases from V and 1 base from J; bases unmatched to any gene: 7. The whole variable domain, filled in from reference TRBV5-1 and TRBJ2-6, reads KAGVTQTPRYLIKTRGQQVTLSCSPISGHRSVSWYQQTPGQGLQFLFEYFSETQRNKGNFPGRFSGRQFSNSRSEMNVSTLELGDSALYLCASSPERDRGSGANVLTFGAGSRLTVL.

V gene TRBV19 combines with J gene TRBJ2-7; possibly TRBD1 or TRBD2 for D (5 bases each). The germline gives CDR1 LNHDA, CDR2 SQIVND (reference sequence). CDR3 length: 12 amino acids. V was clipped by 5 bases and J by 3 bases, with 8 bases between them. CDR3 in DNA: TGTGCCAGTAGTCGGGACGGCTACGAGCAGTACTTC. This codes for CASSRDGYEQYF. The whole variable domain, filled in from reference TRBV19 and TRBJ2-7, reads DGGITQSPKYLFRKEGQNVTLSCEQNLNHDAMYWYRQDPGQGLRLIYYSQIVNDFQKGDIAEGYSVSREKKESFPLTVTSAQKNPTAFYLCASSRDGYEQYFGPGTRLTVT.

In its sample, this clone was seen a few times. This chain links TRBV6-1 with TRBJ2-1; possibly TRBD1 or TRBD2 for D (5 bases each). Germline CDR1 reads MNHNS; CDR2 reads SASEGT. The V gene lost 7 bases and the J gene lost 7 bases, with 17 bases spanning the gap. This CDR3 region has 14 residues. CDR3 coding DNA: TGTGCCAGCACCGCAGGGAGTGGCGGAAATGAGCAGTTCTTC. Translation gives CASTAGSGGNEQFF.

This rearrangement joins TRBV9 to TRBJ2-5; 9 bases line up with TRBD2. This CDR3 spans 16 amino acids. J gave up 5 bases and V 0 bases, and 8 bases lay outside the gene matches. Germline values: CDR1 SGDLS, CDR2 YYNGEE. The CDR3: CASSVGGGGASETQYF. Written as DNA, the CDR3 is TGTGCCAGCAGCGTAGGTGGCGGGGGGGCTTCCGAGACCCAGTACTTC. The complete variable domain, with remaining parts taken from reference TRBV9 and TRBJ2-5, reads DSGVTQTPKHLITATGQRVTLRCSPRSGDLSVYWYQQSLDQGLQFLIQYYNGEERAKGNILERFSAQQFPDLHSELNLSSLELGDSALYFCASSVGGGGASETQYFGPGTRLLVL.

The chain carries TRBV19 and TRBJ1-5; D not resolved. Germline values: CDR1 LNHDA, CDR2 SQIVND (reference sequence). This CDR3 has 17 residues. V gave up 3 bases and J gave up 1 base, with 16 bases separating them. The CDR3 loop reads CASSIEVSATSNQPQHF. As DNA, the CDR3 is TGTGCCAGTAGTATTGAAGTGTCTGCAACGAGCAATCAGCCCCAGCATTTT.

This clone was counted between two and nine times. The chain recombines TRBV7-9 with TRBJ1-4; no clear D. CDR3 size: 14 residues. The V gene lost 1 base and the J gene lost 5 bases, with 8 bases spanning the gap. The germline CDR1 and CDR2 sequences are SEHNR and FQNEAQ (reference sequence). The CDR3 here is CASSLVPGNEKLFF. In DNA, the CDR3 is TGTGCCAGCAGCTTAGTTCCGGGCAATGAAAAACTGTTTTTT.

CDR3 DNA: TGCGCCAGCAGCCAACCCTTAGCGGAGGGGGGAGATACGCAGTATTTT. This translates into CASSQPLAEGGDTQYF. The chain has TRBV4-3 and TRBJ2-3; D might be TRBD1 or TRBD2, each matching 6 bases. This CDR3 comprises 16 residues. Trimming shortened V by 2 bases and J by 5 bases, and 17 bases separated the two germline ends. The germline V gene has CDR1 LGHNA and CDR2 YSLEER.

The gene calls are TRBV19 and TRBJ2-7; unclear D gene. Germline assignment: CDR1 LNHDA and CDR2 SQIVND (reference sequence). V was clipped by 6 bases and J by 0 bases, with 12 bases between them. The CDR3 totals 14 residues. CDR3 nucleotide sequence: TGTGCCAGTAGCGTGGGCGGAATCTCCTACGAGCAGTACTTC. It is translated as CASSVGGISYEQYF.

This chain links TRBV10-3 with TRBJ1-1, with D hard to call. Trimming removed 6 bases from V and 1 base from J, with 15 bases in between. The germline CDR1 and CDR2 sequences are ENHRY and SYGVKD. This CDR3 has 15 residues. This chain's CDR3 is CAIRVEGGKNTEAFF. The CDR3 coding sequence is TGTGCCATCAGGGTGGAAGGAGGGAAGAACACTGAAGCTTTCTTT.

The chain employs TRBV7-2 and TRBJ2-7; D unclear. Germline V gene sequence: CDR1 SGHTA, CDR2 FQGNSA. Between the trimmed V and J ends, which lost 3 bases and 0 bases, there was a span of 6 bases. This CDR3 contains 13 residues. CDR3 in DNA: TGTGCCAGCAGCTTTGCCAGCTCCTACGAGCAGTACTTC. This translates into CASSFASSYEQYF. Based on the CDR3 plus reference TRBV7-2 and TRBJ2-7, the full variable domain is GAGVSQSPSNKVTEKGKDVELRCDPISGHTALYWYRQSLGQGLEFLIYFQGNSAPDKSGLPSDRFSAERTGGSVSTLTIQRTQQEDSAVYLCASSFASSYEQYFGPGTRLTVT.

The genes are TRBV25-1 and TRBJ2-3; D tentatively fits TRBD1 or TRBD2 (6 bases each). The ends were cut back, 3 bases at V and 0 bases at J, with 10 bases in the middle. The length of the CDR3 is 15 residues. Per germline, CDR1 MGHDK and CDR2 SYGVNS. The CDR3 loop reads CASSDRGRSTDTQYF. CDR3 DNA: TGTGCCAGCAGTGATCGGGGGCGGAGCACAGATACGCAGTATTTT. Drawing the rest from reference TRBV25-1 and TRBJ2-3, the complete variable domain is EADIYQTPRYLVIGTGKKITLECSQTMGHDKMYWYQQDPGMELHLIHYSYGVNSTEKGDLSSESTVSRIRTEHFPLTLESARPSHTSQYLCASSDRGRSTDTQYFGPGTRLTVL.

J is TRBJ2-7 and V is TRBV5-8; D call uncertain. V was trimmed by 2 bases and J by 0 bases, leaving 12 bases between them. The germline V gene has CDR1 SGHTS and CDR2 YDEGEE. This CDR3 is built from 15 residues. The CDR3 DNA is TGTGCCAGCAGCTTAGGATGGGTAAGCTCCTACGAGCAGTACTTC. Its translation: CASSLGWVSSYEQYF.